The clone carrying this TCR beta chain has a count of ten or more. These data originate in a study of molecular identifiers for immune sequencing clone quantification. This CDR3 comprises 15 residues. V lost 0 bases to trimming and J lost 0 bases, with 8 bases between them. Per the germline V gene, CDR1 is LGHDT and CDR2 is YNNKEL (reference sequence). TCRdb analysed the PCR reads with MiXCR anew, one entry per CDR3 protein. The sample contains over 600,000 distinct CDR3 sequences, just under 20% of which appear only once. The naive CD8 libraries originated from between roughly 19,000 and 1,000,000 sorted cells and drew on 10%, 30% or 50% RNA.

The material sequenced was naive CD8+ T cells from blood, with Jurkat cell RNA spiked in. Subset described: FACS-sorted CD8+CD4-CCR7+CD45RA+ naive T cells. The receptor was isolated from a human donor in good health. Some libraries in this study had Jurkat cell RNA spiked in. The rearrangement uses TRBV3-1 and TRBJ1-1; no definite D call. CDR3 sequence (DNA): TGTGCCAGCAGCCAAGATGTCATGGTGAACACTGAAGCTTTCTTT. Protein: CASSQDVMVNTEAFF.